The rows below give T cell receptor beta chains drawn from one sample of a study of blood T cells in healthy people across ages. TCRdb re-analysed the 5' RACE reads in MiXCR, keeping a single row per CDR3 protein. Here the sample spans about 1 million distinct CDR3 sequences, less than 50% being singletons. Sequenced input: blood. These receptors all come from a woman in her sixties or seventies in good health. The CDR3 runs from the conserved cysteine through the conserved F or W. The D gene is left open where the match is weak. Where a row states a size, it is once, few, many or the class of an expanded clone; other rows omit it.

D gene: NA
clone size: NA
J gene: TRBJ2-1
V gene: TRBV6-1
CDR3 protein: CASRGSGEVKEQFF
CDR3 DNA: TGTGCCAGCAGGGGAAGCGGAGAAGTGAAGGAGCAGTTCTTC

D gene: TRBD1
clone size: NA
J gene: TRBJ1-1
V gene: TRBV7-8
CDR3 protein: CASSSPRGVVTEAFF
CDR3 DNA: TGTGCCAGCAGCTCCCCCAGGGGGGTAGTCACTGAAGCTTTCTTT

D gene: NA
clone size: NA
J gene: TRBJ1-6
V gene: TRBV9
CDR3 protein: CASSREWSSYNSPLHF
CDR3 DNA: TGTGCCAGCAGCCGAGAATGGAGCTCCTATAATTCACCCCTCCACTTT

D gene: NA
clone size: few
J gene: TRBJ2-1
V gene: TRBV20-1
CDR3 protein: CSAPGVADHLNEQFF
CDR3 DNA: TGCAGTGCTCCTGGGGTAGCGGACCATCTGAATGAGCAGTTCTTC

D gene: NA
clone size: NA
J gene: TRBJ2-1
V gene: TRBV9
CDR3 protein: CASSVEAGRNEQFF
CDR3 DNA: TGTGCCAGCAGCGTAGAGGCCGGCAGGAATGAGCAGTTCTTC

D gene: NA
clone size: NA
J gene: TRBJ2-7
V gene: TRBV28
CDR3 protein: CASSVSTVSYEQYF
CDR3 DNA: TGTGCCAGCAGTGTAAGTACAGTTTCCTACGAGCAGTACTTC

D gene: NA
clone size: few
J gene: TRBJ2-3
V gene: TRBV5-1
CDR3 protein: CASNPKGADTQYF
CDR3 DNA: TGCGCCAGCAACCCAAAAGGGGCAGATACGCAGTATTTT

D gene: NA
clone size: NA
J gene: TRBJ2-3
V gene: TRBV20-1
CDR3 protein: CSATPGRWDTQYF
CDR3 DNA: TGCAGTGCTACTCCGGGCCGCTGGGATACGCAGTATTTT

D gene: NA
clone size: NA
J gene: TRBJ2-7
V gene: TRBV5-1
CDR3 protein: CASSEGGFPVDEQYF
CDR3 DNA: TGCGCCAGCAGCGAGGGAGGATTCCCGGTTGACGAGCAGTACTTC

D gene: NA
clone size: NA
J gene: TRBJ2-1
V gene: TRBV9
CDR3 protein: CASSGEFF
CDR3 DNA: TGTGCCAGCAGCGGGGAGTTCTTC

D gene: NA
clone size: few
J gene: TRBJ2-7
V gene: TRBV28
CDR3 protein: CASSLGGQGGEQYF
CDR3 DNA: TGTGCCAGCAGCCTGGGTGGGCAGGGGGGCGAGCAGTACTTC

D gene: TRBD1
clone size: NA
J gene: TRBJ2-7
V gene: TRBV7-2
CDR3 protein: CASSARTGGPYEQYF
CDR3 DNA: TGTGCCAGCAGCGCGCGGACAGGGGGACCCTACGAGCAGTACTTC

D gene: NA
clone size: NA
J gene: TRBJ1-5
V gene: TRBV4-1
CDR3 protein: CASSQGHDNQPQHF
CDR3 DNA: TGCGCCAGCAGCCAAGGACATGATAATCAGCCCCAGCATTTT

D gene: TRBD2
clone size: few
J gene: TRBJ2-7
V gene: TRBV20-1
CDR3 protein: CSARALAGGDEQYF
CDR3 DNA: TGCAGTGCTAGGGCCCTAGCGGGAGGCGACGAGCAGTACTTC

D gene: TRBD2
clone size: NA
J gene: TRBJ2-3
V gene: TRBV24-1
CDR3 protein: CATGNGGTSTDTQYF
CDR3 DNA: TGTGCCACCGGTAACGGGGGGACTAGCACAGATACGCAGTATTTT

D gene: TRBD1
clone size: NA
J gene: TRBJ1-1
V gene: TRBV14
CDR3 protein: CASSNLKGALLSAEAFF
CDR3 DNA: TGTGCCAGCAGCAACTTGAAGGGGGCTTTGTTGTCCGCTGAAGCTTTCTTT

D gene: NA
clone size: NA
J gene: TRBJ1-1
V gene: TRBV7-2
CDR3 protein: CASSFQGQNTEAFF
CDR3 DNA: TGTGCCAGCAGCTTCCAGGGACAGAACACTGAAGCTTTCTTT

D gene: NA
clone size: NA
J gene: TRBJ2-3
V gene: TRBV28
CDR3 protein: CASRLGSSTDTQYF
CDR3 DNA: TGTGCCAGCAGACTCGGGTCCAGCACAGATACGCAGTATTTT

D gene: TRBD2
clone size: NA
J gene: TRBJ2-7
V gene: TRBV3-1
CDR3 protein: CASSQVRGGSEQYF
CDR3 DNA: TGTGCCAGCAGCCAAGTCCGCGGGGGGAGCGAGCAGTACTTC

D gene: NA
clone size: few
J gene: TRBJ2-7
V gene: TRBV5-1
CDR3 protein: CASRPGQILNPYEQYF
CDR3 DNA: TGCGCCAGCCGGCCCGGACAGATACTAAACCCCTACGAGCAGTACTTC

D gene: NA
clone size: once
J gene: TRBJ2-6
V gene: TRBV3-1
CDR3 protein: CASSAGLVVGANVLTF
CDR3 DNA: TGTGCCAGCAGCGCCGGTTTGGTAGTTGGGGCCAACGTCCTGACTTTC

D gene: NA
clone size: NA
J gene: TRBJ1-1
V gene: TRBV29-1
CDR3 protein: CSGGGGMNTEAFF
CDR3 DNA: TGCAGCGGGGGGGGGGGCATGAACACTGAAGCTTTCTTT

D gene: NA
clone size: few
J gene: TRBJ2-5
V gene: TRBV29-1
CDR3 protein: CSVERAAPETQYF
CDR3 DNA: TGCAGCGTTGAAAGGGCGGCCCCAGAGACCCAGTACTTC

D gene: NA
clone size: NA
J gene: TRBJ2-7
V gene: TRBV27
CDR3 protein: CASSLFWGRENEQYF
CDR3 DNA: TGTGCCAGCAGCCTTTTTTGGGGGAGAGAGAACGAGCAGTACTTC

D gene: NA
clone size: NA
J gene: TRBJ2-1
V gene: TRBV28
CDR3 protein: CASGMGPREYF
CDR3 DNA: TGTGCCAGCGGCATGGGTCCTCGGGAGTACTTC

D gene: NA
clone size: once
J gene: TRBJ1-4
V gene: TRBV2
CDR3 protein: CASSASFREKLFF
CDR3 DNA: TGTGCCAGCAGTGCCTCGTTTCGGGAAAAACTGTTTTTT

D gene: TRBD2
clone size: NA
J gene: TRBJ2-5
V gene: TRBV20-1
CDR3 protein: CSARLPRLADLRETQYF
CDR3 DNA: TGCAGTGCTAGACTGCCCCGACTAGCGGACCTCAGGGAGACCCAGTACTTC

D gene: NA
clone size: few
J gene: TRBJ1-2
V gene: TRBV29-1
CDR3 protein: CSAAGGPNYGYTF
CDR3 DNA: TGCAGCGCCGCGGGGGGGCCTAACTATGGCTACACCTTC

D gene: NA
clone size: few
J gene: TRBJ2-1
V gene: TRBV6-6
CDR3 protein: CASSYSWDRTERNEQFF
CDR3 DNA: TGTGCCAGCAGTTACTCCTGGGACCGGACGGAGCGCAATGAGCAGTTCTTC

D gene: NA
clone size: NA
J gene: TRBJ2-7
V gene: TRBV7-9
CDR3 protein: CASSPPAGRESYEQYF
CDR3 DNA: TGTGCCAGCAGCCCTCCAGCCGGCAGGGAATCCTACGAGCAGTACTTC

D gene: TRBD2
clone size: NA
J gene: TRBJ2-5
V gene: TRBV5-5
CDR3 protein: CASSFTGTSGTETQYF
CDR3 DNA: TGTGCCAGCAGCTTTACCGGGACTAGCGGGACAGAGACCCAGTACTTC

D gene: TRBD2
clone size: NA
J gene: TRBJ2-7
V gene: TRBV12-3/TRBV12-4
CDR3 protein: CASSPSGRGAYEQYF
CDR3 DNA: TGTGCCAGCAGTCCTAGCGGGAGAGGGGCGTACGAGCAGTACTTC

D gene: TRBD1
clone size: NA
J gene: TRBJ1-1
V gene: TRBV10-3
CDR3 protein: CAITGGQTNTEAFF
CDR3 DNA: TGTGCCATCACCGGGGGACAGACGAACACTGAAGCTTTCTTT

D gene: NA
clone size: NA
J gene: TRBJ2-5
V gene: TRBV7-9
CDR3 protein: CASSLYLVARQETQYF
CDR3 DNA: TGTGCCAGCAGCTTATATCTAGTGGCCAGGCAAGAGACCCAGTACTTC

D gene: NA
clone size: once
J gene: TRBJ2-5
V gene: TRBV27
CDR3 protein: CASSVTAAQETQYF
CDR3 DNA: TGTGCCAGCAGTGTAACAGCAGCACAAGAGACCCAGTACTTC

D gene: TRBD2
clone size: NA
J gene: TRBJ2-7
V gene: TRBV10-3
CDR3 protein: CASRGTSGNSYEQYF
CDR3 DNA: TGTGCCAGCAGGGGCACTAGCGGGAACTCCTACGAGCAGTACTTC

D gene: NA
clone size: NA
J gene: TRBJ1-2
V gene: TRBV27
CDR3 protein: CASSLNRARPGGYTF
CDR3 DNA: TGTGCCAGCAGTTTAAATAGGGCGCGCCCAGGAGGCTACACCTTC

D gene: NA
clone size: few
J gene: TRBJ1-2
V gene: TRBV12-3/TRBV12-4
CDR3 protein: CASSFEGPYGYTF
CDR3 DNA: TGTGCCAGCAGTTTTGAGGGACCCTATGGCTACACCTTC

D gene: TRBD2
clone size: NA
J gene: TRBJ2-7
V gene: TRBV6-5
CDR3 protein: CASSYRRLAGGTSSDEQYF
CDR3 DNA: TGTGCCAGCAGTTACCGTCGACTAGCGGGGGGCACGAGCTCCGACGAGCAGTACTTC

D gene: NA
clone size: NA
J gene: TRBJ1-2
V gene: TRBV6-1
CDR3 protein: CASKDPGYYGYTF
CDR3 DNA: TGTGCCAGCAAAGACCCGGGATACTATGGCTACACCTTC

D gene: TRBD1
clone size: NA
J gene: TRBJ2-7
V gene: TRBV6-6
CDR3 protein: CASSYRTGAHEQYF
CDR3 DNA: TGTGCCAGCAGCTATAGGACAGGGGCCCACGAGCAGTACTTC

D gene: NA
clone size: NA
J gene: TRBJ2-3
V gene: TRBV9
CDR3 protein: CASSPSARDTQYF
CDR3 DNA: TGTGCCAGCAGCCCCTCCGCGCGGGATACGCAGTATTTT

D gene: TRBD2
clone size: NA
J gene: TRBJ2-5
V gene: TRBV9
CDR3 protein: CASSVATSGETQYF
CDR3 DNA: TGTGCCAGCAGCGTCGCAACTAGCGGGGAGACCCAGTACTTC

D gene: TRBD2
clone size: NA
J gene: TRBJ2-1
V gene: TRBV5-1
CDR3 protein: CASSPGRAGYNEQFF
CDR3 DNA: TGCGCCAGCAGCCCCGGACGAGCGGGATACAATGAGCAGTTCTTC

D gene: NA
clone size: NA
J gene: TRBJ2-7
V gene: TRBV20-1
CDR3 protein: CSARWAGFTGEEQYF
CDR3 DNA: TGCAGTGCTAGATGGGCGGGTTTTACGGGGGAGGAGCAGTACTTC

D gene: NA
clone size: NA
J gene: TRBJ2-6
V gene: TRBV6-1
CDR3 protein: CASSEREAGANVPTF
CDR3 DNA: TGTGCCAGCAGTGAGCGGGAAGCTGGGGCCAACGTCCCGACTTTC

D gene: NA
clone size: NA
J gene: TRBJ1-1
V gene: TRBV20-1
CDR3 protein: CSGQFNTEAFF
CDR3 DNA: TGCAGCGGACAGTTTAACACTGAAGCTTTCTTT

D gene: NA
clone size: few
J gene: TRBJ2-5
V gene: TRBV11-2
CDR3 protein: CASSLEGVVGETQYF
CDR3 DNA: TGTGCCAGCAGCTTAGAGGGAGTCGTTGGAGAGACCCAGTACTTC

D gene: TRBD1
clone size: NA
J gene: TRBJ2-7
V gene: TRBV6-6
CDR3 protein: CASSYSLQGADEQYF
CDR3 DNA: TGTGCCAGCAGTTACTCTTTACAGGGGGCAGACGAGCAGTACTTC

D gene: TRBD1
clone size: few
J gene: TRBJ1-2
V gene: TRBV7-2
CDR3 protein: CASSFEPTGTGAGYTF
CDR3 DNA: TGTGCCAGCAGCTTTGAACCGACCGGGACAGGGGCTGGCTACACCTTC

D gene: NA
clone size: few
J gene: TRBJ2-7
V gene: TRBV28
CDR3 protein: CASSSSRRGEQYF
CDR3 DNA: TGTGCCAGCAGTTCTTCCCGGCGGGGCGAGCAGTACTTC

D gene: NA
clone size: NA
J gene: TRBJ2-3
V gene: TRBV12-3/TRBV12-4
CDR3 protein: CASSFRSGLGTDTQYF
CDR3 DNA: TGTGCCAGCAGTTTCAGGAGTGGGTTAGGCACAGATACGCAGTATTTT

D gene: NA
clone size: few
J gene: TRBJ1-2
V gene: TRBV4-2
CDR3 protein: CASSQEPAGRSYGYTF
CDR3 DNA: TGTGCCAGCAGCCAAGAACCGGCAGGCCGATCTTATGGCTACACCTTC

D gene: NA
clone size: many
J gene: TRBJ2-1
V gene: TRBV28
CDR3 protein: CASSLTHEQFF
CDR3 DNA: TGTGCCAGCAGTTTAACCCATGAGCAGTTCTTC